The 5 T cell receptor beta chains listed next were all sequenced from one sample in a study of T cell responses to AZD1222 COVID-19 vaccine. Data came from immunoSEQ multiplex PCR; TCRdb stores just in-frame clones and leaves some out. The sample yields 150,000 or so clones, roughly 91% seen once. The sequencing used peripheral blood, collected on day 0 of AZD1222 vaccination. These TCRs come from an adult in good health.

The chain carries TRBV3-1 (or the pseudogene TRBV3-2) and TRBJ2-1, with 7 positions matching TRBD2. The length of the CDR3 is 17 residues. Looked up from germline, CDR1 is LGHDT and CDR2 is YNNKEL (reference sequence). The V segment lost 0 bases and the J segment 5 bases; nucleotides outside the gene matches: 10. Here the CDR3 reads CASSQDNPGGYHNEQFF. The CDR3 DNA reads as TGTGCCAGCAGCCAAGATAACCCGGGAGGATACCACAATGAGCAGTTCTTC.

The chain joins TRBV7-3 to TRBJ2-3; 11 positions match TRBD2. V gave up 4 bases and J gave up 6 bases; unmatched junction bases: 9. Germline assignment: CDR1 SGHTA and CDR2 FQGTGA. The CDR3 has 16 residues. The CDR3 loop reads CASSSSLAGDTDTQYF. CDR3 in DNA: TGTGCCAGCAGCTCTTCACTAGCGGGAGATACCGATACGCAGTATTTT. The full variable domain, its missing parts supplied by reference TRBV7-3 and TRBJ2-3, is GAGVSQTPSNKVTEKGKYVELRCDPISGHTALYWYRQSLGQGPEFLIYFQGTGAADDSGLPNDRFFAVRPEGSVSTLKIQRTERGDSAVYLCASSSSLAGDTDTQYFGPGTRLTVL.

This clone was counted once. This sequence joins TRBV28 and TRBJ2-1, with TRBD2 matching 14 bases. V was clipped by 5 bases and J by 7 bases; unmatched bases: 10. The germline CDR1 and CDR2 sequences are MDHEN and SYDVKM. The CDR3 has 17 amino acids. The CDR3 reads CASSAGTSGSWWNEQFF. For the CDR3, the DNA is TGTGCCAGCAGTGCCGGGACTAGCGGGAGTTGGTGGAATGAGCAGTTCTTC.

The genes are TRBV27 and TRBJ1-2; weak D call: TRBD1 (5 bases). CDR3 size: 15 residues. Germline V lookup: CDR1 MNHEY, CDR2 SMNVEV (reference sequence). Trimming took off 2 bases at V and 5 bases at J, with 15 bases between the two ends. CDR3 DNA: TGTGCCAGCAGTTTACAGTCAAGCAGGGTTTATGGCTACACCTTC. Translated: CASSLQSSRVYGYTF.

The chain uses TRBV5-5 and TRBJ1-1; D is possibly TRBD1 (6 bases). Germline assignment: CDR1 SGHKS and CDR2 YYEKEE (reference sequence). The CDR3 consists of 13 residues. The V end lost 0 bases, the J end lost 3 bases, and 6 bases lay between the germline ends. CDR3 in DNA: TGTGCCAGCAGCTTGGACAGGGACACTGAAGCTTTCTTT. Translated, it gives CASSLDRDTEAFF.